This T cell receptor beta chain was obtained from a study of identical twins. Study conclusions and caveats: Low generation-probability sequences were in excess among twin-shared out-of-frame alpha sequences. The models systematically underestimated how much out-of-frame TCR alpha was shared in monozygotic twins. Invariant populations such as MAIT and iNKT cells could partly muddle zero-insertion analyses.

TCRdb reprocessed the 5' RACE reads via MiXCR and lists one record per CDR3 protein. The data hold more than 400,000 distinct CDR3 sequences, with around 15% observed a single time. Only healthy Caucasians were enrolled as donors. The CDR3 length is 16 residues. The J segment lost 3 bases and the V segment lost 3 bases, leaving 8 bases of the junction unmatched. Comment on this clonotype: What it binds is not known.

The same data also contributed to another study, on yellow fever vaccine responses in identical twins.

This chain uses TRBV12-3 or TRBV12-4 with TRBJ2-1; 7 nucleotides line up with TRBD2. This clonotype was sampled from a woman aged 18 to 35 in good health. The sequencing sample was made of CD4+ T cells sorted from blood. The CDR3 DNA sequence: TGTGCCAGCAGTTTCGCTAGCGGATGGGGCTACAATGAGCAGTTCTTC. Its translation is CASSFASGWGYNEQFF.